This entry is about one TCR beta chain. Its antigen is not yet known. Per-nucleotide qualities are absent, and no much larger clonotype sits a single base away. These data are taken from a study of graft-versus-host responses after intestinal transplantation (dated by TCRdb to the early 2020s). Turning to the overall study: The transplants that recipients received were multivisceral, liver-intestinal, or isolated intestinal. A peak of at least 4% donor T cells among recipient peripheral blood mononuclear cells was the definition used for donor T cell macrochimerism. Graft-versus-host and host-versus-graft alloreactive T cell clones were tracked in the graft, circulation and bone marrow after intestinal transplantation using bulk TCR-beta CDR3 sequencing. Rather than going through the commercial service, samples from a few later patients were sequenced in-house on an Illumina MiSeq and processed with MiXCR. All recipients received anti-thymocyte globulin induction followed by maintenance tacrolimus and steroids for around three years. The cohort enrolled 24 intestinal transplant recipients, one of whom was a retransplant, and a few patients without pretransplant specimens were excluded. To identify alloreactive clones, pre-transplant mixed lymphocyte reaction products were sequenced and compared with unstimulated pre-transplant donor and recipient T cells. The study at large found these results: GvH clones turned up in recipient bone marrow, with some appearing earlier in ileal mucosa or blood, a pattern consistent with an intestinal mucosal origin. Conclusions were limited by the relatively low number and heterogeneity of intestinal transplant patients. In the allografts of patients with donor T cell macrochimerism, GvH to HvG T cell clonal ratios were high. Peak levels of circulating GvH clones were associated with declines in HvG clones early after transplant.

The time point label, read with the paper, signifies: cells obtained before transplantation from donor or recipient. CD3+CD4+ and CD3+CD8+ populations were FACS-sorted from unstimulated pre-transplant donor and recipient cells taken from spleen or lymph nodes. As encoded in the germline V gene, CDR1 is MNHNS while CDR2 is SASEGT. The V end loses 3 bases and the J end loses 0 bases, and a stretch of 6 bases separates them. The CDR3 sequence holds 13 residues, the cysteine and phenylalanine included. Of the read, only the CDR3 DNA is kept; its 39 bases are in frame from base 1. The library was built by means of the immunoSEQ multiplex PCR assay. In most patients, genomic DNA was isolated using the Qiagen DNeasy Blood and Tissue Kit and sent frozen to Adaptive Biotechnologies for TCR sequencing. Adaptive Biotechnologies carried out high-throughput TCR-beta CDR3 sequencing of genomic DNA for most patients. Turning to the authors' computational methods: TCR sequencing data were retrieved from Adaptive's ImmunoSEQ software for some 17 patients, whereas a few other patients were processed with MiXCR and VDJtools. CD4 versus CD8 sorting errors were corrected by removing sequences found in both subsets at a frequency ratio below 5:1. CDR3 nucleotide sequences shared between donor and recipient were removed because their origin could not be assigned. To count as alloreactive, a clone needed at least 2-fold expansion over unstimulated cells and a minimum CFSE-low frequency of 0.002% (template counts) or 0.001% (read counts). Mappable clones were those detected in sequenced pre-transplant spleen, lymph node, or MLR CFSE-low populations of the donor or recipient. The cumulative frequency of alloreactive clones was calculated as a percentage of all sequences, weighted by copy number. In TCRdb, the immuneACCESS table is reduced to in-frame sequences with V and J assigned. These tables do not hold every clone; where another copy was compared, an unresolved V gene accounts for under half, and the others remain unexplained. V, J and clone size reflect that table, while D and trimming were determined from the DNA. This sample comprises 40,000 to 45,000 clones, 85% to 95% of them detected only once. The ten most abundant clones make up approximately 0.53% of the sample.

This sequence was found in a human donor who was the organ donor for an intestinal transplant. This material consisted of unstimulated CD8+ T cells sorted from spleen or lymph node cells, taken before transplant. The receptor chain draws on TRBV6-1 and TRBJ2-7; no D gene call is confident. For the CDR3, the sequence is CASSETDSYEQYF. The nucleotide sequence is TGTGCCAGCAGTGAGACCGACTCCTACGAGCAGTACTTC.